The 29 T cell receptor beta chains presented below share a single source sample, sequenced in a study of blood T cell repertoires in COVID-19. Clones were sequenced by immunoSEQ multiplex PCR, and TCRdb holds only the in-frame ones, with some missing. The table has 170,000 or so clones, roughly 83% seen once. Material: peripheral blood. All receptors come from a human donor in a cohort sampled during active COVID-19.

This clone occurred once. This chain links TRBV4-3 with TRBJ1-2; D gene uncertain. The V end lost 0 bases, the J end lost 5 bases, and 13 bases lay between the germline ends. The CDR3 consists of 15 residues. Germline-derived CDR1 and CDR2 are LGHNA and YSLEER. The CDR3 is CASSQETARIYGYTF. In nucleotides, the CDR3 is TGCGCCAGCAGCCAAGAAACAGCCAGAATATATGGCTACACCTTC.

This clone was found once. This chain connects TRBV5-4 to TRBJ1-2; possible D gene TRBD1, 5 bases. Germline CDR1 is SGHNT and CDR2 is YYREEE (reference sequence). Trimming took 0 bases from V and 6 from J, leaving 12 bases between them. This CDR3 spans 14 amino acids. The chain's CDR3 is CASSLGGGAHGYTF. CDR3 in DNA: TGTGCCAGCAGCTTGGGGGGTGGGGCCCATGGCTACACCTTC.

Only a few counts were recorded for this clone. The CDR3 here is CASSIGWRGGQDYEQYF. CDR3 in DNA: TGTGCCAGTAGTATAGGCTGGCGCGGGGGACAGGACTACGAGCAGTACTTC. The chain recombines TRBV19 with TRBJ2-7; possibly TRBD1 for D (8 bases). Trimming stripped 1 base from V and 3 bases from J, with 19 bases between. Germline V gene sequence: CDR1 LNHDA, CDR2 SQIVND (reference sequence). CDR3 length equals 17 residues.

This chain joins TRBV7-2 and TRBJ2-5, with TRBD2 matching over 8 bases. Germline CDR1 is SGHTA and CDR2 is FQGNSA. The CDR3 has 16 amino acids. Trimming took 2 bases from V and 1 from J; bases not matched to a gene: 6. The DNA of the CDR3 is TGTGCCAGCAGCTTACGTAGCGGGGCCCCCCAAGAGACCCAGTACTTC. Protein product: CASSLRSGAPQETQYF.

The chain uses TRBV18 and TRBJ1-6, with D tentatively TRBD1 (5 bases). CDR3 length: 16 amino acids. The ends were cut back, 4 bases at V and 4 bases at J, with 14 bases in the middle. Germline loops: CDR1 KGHSH, CDR2 LQKENI. CDR3 sequence reads: CASSRTDSPYNSPLHF. CDR3 nucleotide sequence: TGTGCCAGCTCACGAACTGACAGCCCATATAATTCACCCCTCCACTTT.

The chain links TRBV12-1 to TRBJ1-5. TRBV12-1 is tagged as a pseudogene. The CDR3 loop spans 15 amino acids. CDR3 residues: CASSSGVEGIQPQHF. For the CDR3, the DNA is TGTGCCAGCAGCTCCGGGGTAGAGGGAATTCAGCCCCAGCATTTT.

This clone was picked up one time. The chain links TRBV11-3 to TRBJ2-3; D is undetermined. The V and J ends lost 6 bases and 0 bases respectively, with 10 bases between them. The CDR3 sequence is 14 residues long. The V gene's germline CDR1 is SGHNT and CDR2 YENEEA. Here the CDR3 reads CASSLGSSTDTQYF. The CDR3 nucleotides are TGTGCCAGCAGTCTTGGCTCAAGCACAGATACGCAGTATTTT.

This CDR3 is CASSPSAEQFF. DNA for the CDR3: TGTGCCAGCAGCCCTAGCGCTGAGCAGTTCTTC. This chain joins TRBV3-1 (or the pseudogene TRBV3-2) and TRBJ2-1; weak D call: TRBD2 (6 bases). Trimming removed 4 bases at V and 9 bases at J, with 7 bases between. CDR3 size: 11 residues. From germline, CDR1 is LGHDT and CDR2 YNNKEL (reference sequence).

The chain has TRBV7-3 and TRBJ1-1; 7 nucleotides align to TRBD1. This CDR3 is built from 15 residues. V gave up 3 bases and J gave up 3 bases; unmatched junction bases: 7. Germline V gene lookup returns CDR1 SGHTA and CDR2 FQGTGA. The CDR3 spells CASSFVGGADTEAFF. CDR3 sequence (DNA): TGTGCCAGCAGCTTCGTAGGGGGCGCGGACACTGAAGCTTTCTTT.

V and J are TRBV7-2 and TRBJ2-5; D perhaps matches TRBD2 (6 bases). Germline CDR1 and CDR2: SGHTA and FQGNSA. The CDR3 loop spans 14 amino acids. The V gene lost 4 bases and the J gene lost 1 base, with 10 bases spanning the gap. DNA of the CDR3: TGTGCCAGCAGCTCCCCGGGACTCCAAGAGACCCAGTACTTC. Protein: CASSSPGLQETQYF.

V and J are TRBV29-1 and TRBJ2-3; TRBD2 matches 9 bases. The CDR3 is made up of 14 amino acids. V lost 3 bases to trimming and J lost 4 bases; unmatched junction nucleotides: 5. CDR1 and CDR2 from the germline V gene are SQVTM and ANQGSEA. CDR3 coding DNA: TGCAGCGTTGAGAAAGCGGGAGGAGCAGATACGCAGTATTTT. Protein product: CSVEKAGGADTQYF.

This chain joins TRBV9 and TRBJ2-2; 8 bases are shared with TRBD2. Germline V lookup: CDR1 SGDLS, CDR2 YYNGEE. The junction had 4 bases not matched to a gene; V was cut back by 3 bases and J by 6 bases. The CDR3 spans 14 residues. The DNA of the CDR3 is TGTGCCAGCAGCGAGGGACTAGGGGCCGGGGAGCTGTTTTTT. Amino acid sequence: CASSEGLGAGELFF.

This chain links TRBV6-2 or TRBV6-3 with TRBJ2-7; tentative D call: TRBD1 (5 bases). In germline, CDR1 is MNHEY, CDR2 SVGEGT. V dropped 4 bases and J dropped 0 bases, with 7 bases sitting between them. The CDR3 loop spans 13 amino acids. This CDR3 is CASSSGHSYEQYF. Here the CDR3 DNA reads TGTGCCAGCAGTTCCGGACACTCCTACGAGCAGTACTTC.

The rearrangement uses TRBV10-1 and TRBJ2-5, with TRBD2 as a possible D gene (5 bases). CDR1 WNHNN and CDR2 SYGVQD come from the germline V gene (reference sequence). The V end lost 4 bases, the J end lost 0 bases, and 9 bases lay between the germline ends. The length of the CDR3 is 14 residues. CDR3 in amino acids: CASSAGKYQETQYF. The CDR3 nucleotides are TGCGCCAGCAGTGCGGGGAAATACCAAGAGACCCAGTACTTC.

The rearrangement links TRBV2 to TRBJ1-2, with D maybe TRBD1 (6 bases). Trimming removed 6 bases at V and 7 bases at J, with 15 bases between. Germline values: CDR1 SNHLY, CDR2 FYNNEI. CDR3 size: 13 residues. CDR3 protein: CASRGQSFSGYTF. CDR3 DNA sequence: TGTGCCAGCAGAGGACAGTCTTTTTCTGGCTACACCTTC. Filled out from reference TRBV2 and TRBJ1-2, the complete variable domain reads EPEVTQTPSHQVTQMGQEVILRCVPISNHLYFYWYRQILGQKVEFLVSFYNNEISEKSEIFDDQFSVERPDGSNFTLKIRSTKLEDSAMYFCASRGQSFSGYTFGSGTRLTVV.

The chain joins TRBV4-1 to TRBJ2-7, with 11 nucleotides matching TRBD2. Germline CDR1 is MGHRA and CDR2 is YSYEKL. The junction had 18 bases not matched to a gene; V was cut back by 7 bases and J by 4 bases. The CDR3 is 18 residues long. CDR3 bases: TGCGCCAGCACCCAGGGGACTAGCGGCCGAGGGAGCAAGTACGAGCAGTACTTC. Residues: CASTQGTSGRGSKYEQYF.

J is TRBJ2-3 and V is TRBV23-1; possibly TRBD1 for D (7 bases). TRBV23-1 is an open reading frame, and its role is uncertain. V was cut by 0 bases and J by 0 bases, with 19 bases left in between. The CDR3 loop spans 19 amino acids. The CDR3 reads CASSQSLCPGGLSTDTQYF. The CDR3 DNA is TGCGCCAGCAGTCAATCGCTATGTCCAGGGGGACTTAGCACAGATACGCAGTATTTT.

This sequence joins TRBV6-2 or TRBV6-3 and TRBJ2-7; 7 bases agree with TRBD1. Unmatched junction bases numbered 11, after V lost 5 bases and J lost 7 bases. The V gene's germline CDR1 is MNHEY and CDR2 SVGEGT. This CDR3 contains 14 residues. The CDR3 loop is CASSLQTGNVEQYF. CDR3 bases: TGTGCCAGCAGTCTCCAGACAGGGAACGTAGAGCAGTACTTC.

The rearrangement links TRBV7-2 to TRBJ2-5, with 9 bases matching TRBD2. The CDR3 runs to 17 residues. CDR1 SGHTA and CDR2 FQGNSA come from the germline V gene. After removal of 0 bases from V and 2 bases from J, the junction contained 7 bases not matched to a gene. CDR3 DNA sequence: TGTGCCAGCAGCTTAGCCCCCTTGACTAGCGGACAAGAGACCCAGTACTTC. Protein: CASSLAPLTSGQETQYF.

The chain employs TRBV23-1 and TRBJ1-5, with D unresolved. TRBV23-1 is given ORF status, its function remaining uncertain. This CDR3 comprises 14 residues. V was cut by 4 bases and J by 4 bases, with 11 bases left in between. The CDR3 sequence: CASSPREENQPQHF. For the CDR3, the DNA is TGCGCCAGCAGTCCTAGGGAGGAGAATCAGCCCCAGCATTTT.

The table lists this clone with many counts. The chain uses TRBV14 and TRBJ1-1; D is possibly TRBD1 (5 bases). Trimming cost V 4 bases and J 8 bases, with 14 bases left between them. From germline, CDR1 is SGHDN and CDR2 FVKESK. The CDR3 extends over 13 amino acids. The CDR3 protein is CASSLTEQAEAFF. Here the CDR3 DNA reads TGTGCCAGCAGCCTAACTGAACAGGCAGAAGCTTTCTTT.

The V gene is TRBV6-4, the J gene TRBJ2-1; possible D gene TRBD2, 6 bases. The CDR3 length is 14 residues. CDR1 and CDR2 from the germline V gene are MRHNA and SNTAGT. V was clipped by 5 bases and J by 0 bases, with 8 bases between them. CDR3 region: CASSPGDSYNEQFF. In DNA form, the CDR3 reads TGTGCCAGCAGTCCGGGGGACTCCTACAATGAGCAGTTCTTC.

This clone has a handful of counts. The chain carries TRBV18 and TRBJ1-1; TRBD1 matches at 8 bases. Trimming cost V 3 bases and J 3 bases; bases outside gene matches: 6. This CDR3 comprises 15 residues. Germline values: CDR1 KGHSH, CDR2 LQKENI. The CDR3 DNA sequence: TGTGCCAGCTCACCGGGGGGACAGGTGGACACTGAAGCTTTCTTT. Residues: CASSPGGQVDTEAFF.

The chain has TRBV11-2 and TRBJ2-1; D might be TRBD2 (6 bases). The CDR3 consists of 16 residues. The V gene's germline CDR1 is SGHAT and CDR2 FQNNGV. Trimming took off 2 bases at V and 0 bases at J, with 11 bases between the two ends. CDR3 nucleotide sequence: TGTGCCAGCAGCTTAAGGAGGGGCTACTCCTACAATGAGCAGTTCTTC. This encodes CASSLRRGYSYNEQFF.

The chain joins TRBV6-5 to TRBJ1-1; 7 bases map to TRBD1. The CDR3 is 15 residues long. Germline values: CDR1 MNHEY, CDR2 SVGAGI. V shed 7 bases, J shed 0 bases, and the junction held 8 bases outside the gene matches. CDR3 DNA sequence: TGTGCCAGCACCAGCCGGGACAGCGTGAACACTGAAGCTTTCTTT. Translated: CASTSRDSVNTEAFF.

The chain has TRBV7-2 and TRBJ2-4, with a weak D call TRBD1 (5 bases). The ends were cut back, 1 base at V and 3 bases at J, with 13 bases in the middle. CDR1 and CDR2 (germline): SGHTA, FQGNSA. The CDR3 covers 16 residues. The CDR3 DNA follows: TGTGCCAGCAGCTTAGATGGGGCCCATAGCAAAAACATTCAGTACTTC. Translating gives CASSLDGAHSKNIQYF.

The gene calls are TRBV7-9 and TRBJ2-6, with 14 bases lining up with TRBD2. With V trimmed by 5 bases and J by 3 bases, 12 bases remained unmatched. The CDR3 loop spans 20 amino acids. Germline CDR1 reads SEHNR; CDR2 reads FQNEAQ (reference sequence). CDR3 nucleotide sequence: TGTGCCAGCAGCACGCCGGGACTAGCGGGAGCCCCGGGTGGGGCCAACGTCCTGACTTTC. Translation: CASSTPGLAGAPGGANVLTF.

The sample holds one count of this clone. The chain combines TRBV6-5 with TRBJ2-7; 7 nucleotides align to TRBD1. The germline V gene encodes CDR1 MNHEY and CDR2 SVGAGI. The CDR3 is 14 residues long. V trimming: 4 bases; J trimming: 1 base; junction bases outside the gene matches: 4. The CDR3 bases are TGTGCCAGCAGTTTGACAGGGCCTTCCTACGAGCAGTACTTC. It translates to CASSLTGPSYEQYF.

V is TRBV4-3 and J is TRBJ1-6; 8 bases agree with TRBD1. The CDR3 is 15 residues long. The J segment lost 8 bases and the V segment lost 1 base, leaving 4 bases of the junction unmatched. Germline CDR1 is LGHNA and CDR2 is YSLEER. The CDR3 DNA is TGCGCCAGCAGCCAAGTGACAGGGGACCATTCACCCCTCCACTTT. Residues: CASSQVTGDHSPLHF.